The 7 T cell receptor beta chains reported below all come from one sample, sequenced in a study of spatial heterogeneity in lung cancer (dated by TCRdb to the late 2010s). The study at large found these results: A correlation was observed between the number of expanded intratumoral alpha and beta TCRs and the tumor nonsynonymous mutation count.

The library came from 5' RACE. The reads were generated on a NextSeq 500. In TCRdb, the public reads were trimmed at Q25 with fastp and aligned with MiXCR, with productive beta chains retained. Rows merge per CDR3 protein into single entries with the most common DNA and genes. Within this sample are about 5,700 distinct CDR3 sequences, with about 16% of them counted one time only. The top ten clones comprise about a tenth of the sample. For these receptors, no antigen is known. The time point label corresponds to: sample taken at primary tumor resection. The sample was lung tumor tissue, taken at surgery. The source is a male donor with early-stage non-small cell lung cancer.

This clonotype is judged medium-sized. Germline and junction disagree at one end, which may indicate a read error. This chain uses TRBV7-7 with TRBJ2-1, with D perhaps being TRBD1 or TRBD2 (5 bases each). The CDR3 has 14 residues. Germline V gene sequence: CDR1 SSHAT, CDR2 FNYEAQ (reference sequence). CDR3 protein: CASSLGTTKGEQFF. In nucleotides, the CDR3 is TGTGCTAGCAGCCTCGGGACCACCAAGGGTGAGCAGTTCTTC.

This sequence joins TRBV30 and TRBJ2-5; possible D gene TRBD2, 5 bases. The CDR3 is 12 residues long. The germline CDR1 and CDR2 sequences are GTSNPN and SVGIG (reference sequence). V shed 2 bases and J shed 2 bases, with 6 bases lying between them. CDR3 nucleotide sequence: TGTGCCTGGAGTACTAGGCAAGAGACCCAGTACTTC. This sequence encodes CAWSTRQETQYF.

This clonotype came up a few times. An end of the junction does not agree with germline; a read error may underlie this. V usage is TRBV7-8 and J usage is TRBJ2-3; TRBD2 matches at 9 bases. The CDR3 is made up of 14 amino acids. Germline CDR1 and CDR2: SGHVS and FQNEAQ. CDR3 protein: CAGSPPGLAPKGYF. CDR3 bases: TGTGCCGGCAGCCCACCCGGACTAGCGCCAAAGGGGTATTTT.

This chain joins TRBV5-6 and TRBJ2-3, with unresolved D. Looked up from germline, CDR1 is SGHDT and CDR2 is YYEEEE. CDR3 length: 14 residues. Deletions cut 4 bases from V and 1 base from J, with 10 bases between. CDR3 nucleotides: TGTGCCAGCAGCCCCGGTTTTGGCACAGATACGCAGTATTTT. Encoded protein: CASSPGFGTDTQYF.

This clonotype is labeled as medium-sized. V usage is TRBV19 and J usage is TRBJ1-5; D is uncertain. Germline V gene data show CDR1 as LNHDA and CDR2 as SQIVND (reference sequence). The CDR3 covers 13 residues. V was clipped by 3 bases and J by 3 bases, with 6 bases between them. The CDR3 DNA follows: TGTGCCAGTAGTATGATGGTCAATCAGCCCCAGCATTTT. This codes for CASSMMVNQPQHF.

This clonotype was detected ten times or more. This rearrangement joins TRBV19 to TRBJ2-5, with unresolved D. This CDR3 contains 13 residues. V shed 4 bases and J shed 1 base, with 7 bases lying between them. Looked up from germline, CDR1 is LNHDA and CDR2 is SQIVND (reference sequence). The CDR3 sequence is CASSRPSQETQYF. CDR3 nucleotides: TGTGCCAGTAGTAGGCCCTCCCAAGAGACCCAGTACTTC.

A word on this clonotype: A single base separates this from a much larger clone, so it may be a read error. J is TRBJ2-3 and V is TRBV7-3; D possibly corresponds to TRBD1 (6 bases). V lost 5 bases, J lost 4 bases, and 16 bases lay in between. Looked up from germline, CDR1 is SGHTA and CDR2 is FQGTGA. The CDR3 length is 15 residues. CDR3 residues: CASSPGTPWADTQYF. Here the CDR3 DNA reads TGTGCCAGCAGCCCCGGGACACCTTGGGCAGATACGCAGTATTTT.